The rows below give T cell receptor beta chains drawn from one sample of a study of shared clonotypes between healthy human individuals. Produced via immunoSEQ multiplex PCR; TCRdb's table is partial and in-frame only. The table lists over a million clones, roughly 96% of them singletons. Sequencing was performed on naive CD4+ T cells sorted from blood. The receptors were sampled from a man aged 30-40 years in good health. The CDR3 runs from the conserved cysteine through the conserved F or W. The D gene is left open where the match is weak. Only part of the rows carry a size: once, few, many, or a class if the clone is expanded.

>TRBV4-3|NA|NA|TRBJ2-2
CASSQKSVQRLRDAGELFF
TGCGCCAGCAGCCAAAAGTCCGTCCAACGCCTCAGGGATGCCGGGGAGCTGTTTTTT
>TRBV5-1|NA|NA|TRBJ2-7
CASREAGILNEQYF
TGCGCCAGCAGGGAGGCAGGGATTTTAAACGAGCAGTACTTC
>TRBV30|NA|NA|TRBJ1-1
CAWSSVGVYGTEAFF
TGTGCCTGGAGTTCGGTAGGGGTATACGGCACTGAAGCTTTCTTT
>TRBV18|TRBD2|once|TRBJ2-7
CASSPVDGGYEQYF
TGTGCCAGCTCACCAGTCGACGGGGGGTACGAGCAGTACTTC
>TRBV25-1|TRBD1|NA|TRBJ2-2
CASARTGNTGELFF
TGTGCCAGCGCCAGGACAGGGAACACCGGGGAGCTGTTTTTT
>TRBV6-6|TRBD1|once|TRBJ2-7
CASSYGGQGVEQYF
TGTGCCAGCAGTTATGGCGGACAGGGGGTGGAGCAGTACTTC
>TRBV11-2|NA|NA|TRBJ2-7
CASSFARGEQYF
TGTGCCAGCAGCTTCGCTCGCGGCGAGCAGTACTTC
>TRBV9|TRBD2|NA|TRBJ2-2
CASSATREAGVAGELFF
TGTGCCAGCAGCGCGACAAGGGAGGCGGGAGTGGCCGGGGAGCTGTTTTTT
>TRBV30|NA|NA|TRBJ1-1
CACSGGTEAFF
TGTGCCTGCTCGGGGGGAACTGAAGCTTTCTTT
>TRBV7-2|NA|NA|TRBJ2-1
CASSNEGTSNEQFF
TGTGCCAGCAGTAATGAAGGGACCTCTAATGAGCAGTTCTTC
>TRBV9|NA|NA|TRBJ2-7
CASSVAWDPSYEQYF
TGTGCCAGCAGCGTAGCGTGGGATCCGAGCTACGAGCAGTACTTC
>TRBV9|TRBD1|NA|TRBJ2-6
CASSVDAGTGRGSGANVLTF
TGTGCCAGCAGCGTAGACGCCGGGACAGGGAGAGGGTCTGGGGCCAACGTCCTGACTTTC
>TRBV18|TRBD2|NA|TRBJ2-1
CASSPPTSGSTYNEQFF
TGTGCCAGCTCACCCCCGACTAGCGGGAGTACCTACAATGAGCAGTTCTTC
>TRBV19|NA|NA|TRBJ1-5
CASSEQGHGTSNQPQHF
TGTGCCAGTAGTGAACAGGGTCACGGGACTAGCAATCAGCCCCAGCATTTT
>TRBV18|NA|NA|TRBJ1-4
CASSPSGKLWEKLFF
TGTGCCAGCTCCCCATCTGGCAAATTGTGGGAAAAACTGTTTTTT
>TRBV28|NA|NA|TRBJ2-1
CASTSRNEQFF
TGTGCCAGCACTTCACGGAATGAGCAGTTCTTC
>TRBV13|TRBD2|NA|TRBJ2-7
CASSLGGSPSGSFYEQYF
TGTGCCAGCAGCTTAGGGGGATCTCCTAGCGGGAGCTTCTACGAGCAGTACTTC
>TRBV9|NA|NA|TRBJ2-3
CASSFRLVGDTQYF
TGTGCCAGCAGCTTCCGACTAGTGGGAGATACGCAGTATTTT
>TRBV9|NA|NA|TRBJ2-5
CASSVLAGTETQYF
TGTGCCAGCAGCGTACTCGCGGGAACGGAGACCCAGTACTTC
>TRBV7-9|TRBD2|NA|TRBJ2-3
CASSYRLAGSTDTQYF
TGTGCCAGCAGCTACAGACTAGCGGGCTCAACAGATACGCAGTATTTT
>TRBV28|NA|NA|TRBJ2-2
CASSLGGPNTGELFF
TGTGCCAGCAGCCTTGGAGGACCGAACACCGGGGAGCTGTTTTTT
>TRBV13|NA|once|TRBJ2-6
CASSPPSGANVLTF
TGTGCCAGCAGCCCACCCTCTGGGGCCAACGTCCTGACTTTC
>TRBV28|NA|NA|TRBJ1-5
CASRPLVGLGNQPQHF
TGTGCCAGCAGACCACTCGTAGGGTTGGGCAATCAGCCCCAGCATTTT
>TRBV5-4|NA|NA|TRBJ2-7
CASSSGLSRYEQYF
TGTGCCAGCAGCTCGGGACTTAGCCGCTACGAGCAGTACTTC
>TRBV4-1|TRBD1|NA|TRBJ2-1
CASSVRGQGSYNEQFF
TGCGCCAGCAGCGTCAGGGGGCAGGGATCCTACAATGAGCAGTTCTTC
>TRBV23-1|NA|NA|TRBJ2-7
CASSQWILGSRVVPHEQYF
TGCGCCAGCAGTCAGTGGATTTTGGGCAGCAGGGTAGTCCCCCACGAGCAGTACTTC
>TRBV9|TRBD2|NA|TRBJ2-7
CASSPQTSGRNYEQYF
TGTGCCAGCAGCCCCCAAACTAGCGGGAGAAACTACGAGCAGTACTTC
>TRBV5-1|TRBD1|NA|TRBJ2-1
CASSLGTGGSGVIYNEQFF
TGCGCCAGCAGCCTAGGGACAGGGGGCTCGGGTGTCATTTACAATGAGCAGTTCTTC
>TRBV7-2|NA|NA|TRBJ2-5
CASSFIPQETQYF
TGTGCCAGCAGCTTTATTCCCCAAGAGACCCAGTACTTC
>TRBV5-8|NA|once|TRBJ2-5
CASSVGLSALAETQYF
TGTGCCAGCAGCGTAGGGCTATCAGCGTTGGCGGAGACCCAGTACTTC
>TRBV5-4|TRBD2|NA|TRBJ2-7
CASRERLAGVAYEQYF
TGTGCCAGCAGAGAAAGACTAGCGGGCGTAGCCTACGAGCAGTACTTC
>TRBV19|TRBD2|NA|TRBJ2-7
CASSIGPGLAGDEQYF
TGTGCCAGTAGTATTGGGCCGGGACTAGCGGGGGACGAGCAGTACTTC
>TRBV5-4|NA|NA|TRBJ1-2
CASSFDGDYGYTF
TGTGCCAGCAGCTTCGACGGTGATTATGGCTACACCTTC
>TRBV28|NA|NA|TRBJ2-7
CASSSGTPYEQYF
TGTGCCAGCAGCTCCGGGACTCCCTACGAGCAGTACTTC
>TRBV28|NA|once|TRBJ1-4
CASSWARNVVEKLFF
TGTGCCAGCAGTTGGGCCCGAAATGTGGTTGAAAAACTGTTTTTT
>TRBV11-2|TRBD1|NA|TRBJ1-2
CASSLVGQVNGYTF
TGTGCCAGCAGCTTAGTGGGACAGGTCAATGGCTACACCTTC
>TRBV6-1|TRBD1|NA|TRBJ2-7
CASSRGGAYEQYF
TGTGCCAGCAGCAGAGGGGGCGCCTACGAGCAGTACTTC
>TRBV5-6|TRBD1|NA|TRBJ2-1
CASSLLQDRGGSDEQFF
TGTGCCAGCAGCTTGCTCCAGGACAGGGGAGGATCGGATGAGCAGTTCTTC
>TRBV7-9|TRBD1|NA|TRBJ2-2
CASSLEITGTGTGELFF
TGTGCCAGCAGCTTAGAAATTACCGGGACAGGGACCGGGGAGCTGTTTTTT
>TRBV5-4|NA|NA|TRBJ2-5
CASSASSVQETQYF
TGTGCCAGCAGCGCTTCTAGCGTTCAAGAGACCCAGTACTTC
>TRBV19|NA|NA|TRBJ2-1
CASRIIGGESYNEQFF
TGTGCCAGCCGGATCATCGGAGGGGAATCCTACAATGAGCAGTTCTTC
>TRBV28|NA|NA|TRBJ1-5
CASRRAGGNQPQHF
TGTGCCAGCAGGCGGGCCGGGGGCAATCAGCCCCAGCATTTT
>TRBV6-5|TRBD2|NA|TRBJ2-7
CASRPAGGLSYEQYF
TGTGCCAGCAGACCAGCGGGAGGTCTCTCCTACGAGCAGTACTTC
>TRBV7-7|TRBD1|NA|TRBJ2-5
CASSHGQGVKTQYF
TGTGCCAGCAGCCACGGACAGGGGGTGAAGACCCAGTACTTC
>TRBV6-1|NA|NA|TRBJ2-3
CASRRSTDTQYF
TGTGCCAGCAGGAGAAGCACAGATACGCAGTATTTT